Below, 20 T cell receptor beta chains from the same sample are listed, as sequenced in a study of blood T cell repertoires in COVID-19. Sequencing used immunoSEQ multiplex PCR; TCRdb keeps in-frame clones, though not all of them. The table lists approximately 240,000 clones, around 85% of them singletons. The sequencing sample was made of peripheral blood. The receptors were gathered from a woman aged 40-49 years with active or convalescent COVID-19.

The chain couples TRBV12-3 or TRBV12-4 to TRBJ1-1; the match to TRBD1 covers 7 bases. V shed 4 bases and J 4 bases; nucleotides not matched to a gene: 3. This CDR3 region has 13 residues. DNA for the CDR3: TGTGCCAGCAGTTCGACAGGGAGCACTGAAGCTTTCTTT. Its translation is CASSSTGSTEAFF.

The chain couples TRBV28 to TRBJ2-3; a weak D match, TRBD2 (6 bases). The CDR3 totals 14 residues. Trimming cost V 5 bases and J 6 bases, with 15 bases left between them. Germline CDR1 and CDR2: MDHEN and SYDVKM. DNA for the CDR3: TGTGCCAGCAGTCTCACGGTGAGCGGGGATACGCAGTATTTT. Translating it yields CASSLTVSGDTQYF. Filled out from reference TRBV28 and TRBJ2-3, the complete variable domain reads DVKVTQSSRYLVKRTGEKVFLECVQDMDHENMFWYRQDPGLGLRLIYFSYDVKMKEKGDIPEGYSVSREKKERFSLILESASTNQTSMYLCASSLTVSGDTQYFGPGTRLTVL.

CDR3 residues: CASSRTSGGTTRTGELFF. Here the CDR3 DNA reads TGTGCCAGCAGTCGGACTAGCGGGGGGACCACTAGAACCGGGGAGCTGTTTTTT. The chain links TRBV14 to TRBJ2-2, with TRBD2 identical over 14 bases. V trimming: 6 bases; J trimming: 5 bases; junction bases outside the gene matches: 11. The CDR3 covers 18 residues. Looked up from germline, CDR1 is SGHDN and CDR2 is FVKESK.

The CDR3, as DNA: TGTGCCAGCAGCTGGGGTCGGACAGGCAACACTGAAGCTTTCTTT. Its protein is CASSWGRTGNTEAFF. The chain is built from TRBV5-5 and TRBJ1-1; 7 nucleotides align to TRBD1. V gave up 3 bases and J gave up 2 bases; unmatched junction bases: 7. The germline gives CDR1 SGHKS, CDR2 YYEKEE (reference sequence). The CDR3 sequence is 15 residues long. The entire variable domain, with the rest obtained from reference TRBV5-5 and TRBJ1-1, is as follows: DAGVTQSPTHLIKTRGQQVTLRCSPISGHKSVSWYQQVLGQGPQFIFQYYEKEERGRGNFPDRFSARQFPNYSSELNVNALLLGDSALYLCASSWGRTGNTEAFFGQGTRLTVV.

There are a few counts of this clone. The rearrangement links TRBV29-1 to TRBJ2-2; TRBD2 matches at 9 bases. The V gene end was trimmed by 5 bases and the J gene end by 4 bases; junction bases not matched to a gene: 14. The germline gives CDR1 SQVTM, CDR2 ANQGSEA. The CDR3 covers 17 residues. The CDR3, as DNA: TGCAGCGTTCTCCCGGCTAGCGGGGCGCTTGGCACCGGGGAGCTGTTTTTT. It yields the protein CSVLPASGALGTGELFF.

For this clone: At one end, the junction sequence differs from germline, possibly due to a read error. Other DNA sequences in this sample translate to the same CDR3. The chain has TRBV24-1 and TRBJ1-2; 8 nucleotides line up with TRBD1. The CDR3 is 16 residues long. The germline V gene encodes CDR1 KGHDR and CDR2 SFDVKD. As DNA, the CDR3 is TGTGCTACCAGTGATCCCACAGGGACAGGACATAATGGCTACACCTTC. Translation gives CATSDPTGTGHNGYTF.

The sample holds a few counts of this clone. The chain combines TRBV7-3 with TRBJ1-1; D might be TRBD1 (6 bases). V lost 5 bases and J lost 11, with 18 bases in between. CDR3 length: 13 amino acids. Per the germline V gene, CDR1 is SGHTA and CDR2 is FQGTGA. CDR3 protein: CASSPTPAGEAFF. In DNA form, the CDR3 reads TGTGCCAGCAGCCCGACCCCGGCAGGGGAGGCTTTCTTT.

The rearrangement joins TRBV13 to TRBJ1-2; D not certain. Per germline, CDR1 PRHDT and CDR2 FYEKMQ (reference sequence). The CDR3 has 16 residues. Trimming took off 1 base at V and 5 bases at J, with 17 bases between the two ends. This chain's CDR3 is CASSLELERRRYGYTF. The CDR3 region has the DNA TGTGCCAGCAGCTTAGAGTTAGAACGGAGGAGATATGGCTACACCTTC.

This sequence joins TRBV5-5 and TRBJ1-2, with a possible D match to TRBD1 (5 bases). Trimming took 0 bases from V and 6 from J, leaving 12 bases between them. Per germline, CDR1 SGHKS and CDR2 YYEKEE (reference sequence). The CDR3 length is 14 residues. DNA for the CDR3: TGTGCCAGCAGCTTGGTAGGGGCCACGAATGGCTACACCTTC. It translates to CASSLVGATNGYTF.

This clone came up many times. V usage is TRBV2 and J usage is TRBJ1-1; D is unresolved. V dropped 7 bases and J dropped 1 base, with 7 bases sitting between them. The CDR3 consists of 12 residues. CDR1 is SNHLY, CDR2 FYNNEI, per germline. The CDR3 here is CASMQRNTEAFF. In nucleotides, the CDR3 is TGTGCCAGCATGCAGCGGAACACTGAAGCTTTCTTT.

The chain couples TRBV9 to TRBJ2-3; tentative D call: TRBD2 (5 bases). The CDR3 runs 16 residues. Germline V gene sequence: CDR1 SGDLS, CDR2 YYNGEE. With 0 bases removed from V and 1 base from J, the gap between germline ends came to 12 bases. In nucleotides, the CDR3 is TGTGCCAGCAGCGTAGACGTCGATAGCGGCACAGATACGCAGTATTTT. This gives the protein CASSVDVDSGTDTQYF. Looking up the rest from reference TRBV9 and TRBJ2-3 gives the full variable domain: DSGVTQTPKHLITATGQRVTLRCSPRSGDLSVYWYQQSLDQGLQFLIQYYNGEERAKGNILERFSAQQFPDLHSELNLSSLELGDSALYFCASSVDVDSGTDTQYFGPGTRLTVL.

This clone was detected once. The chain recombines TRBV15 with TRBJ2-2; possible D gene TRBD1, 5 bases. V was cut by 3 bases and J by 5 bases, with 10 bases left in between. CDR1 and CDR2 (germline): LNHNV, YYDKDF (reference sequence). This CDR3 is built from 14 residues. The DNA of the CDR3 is TGTGCCACCAGCAGCGAATCAGGGACCGGGGAGCTGTTTTTT. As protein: CATSSESGTGELFF. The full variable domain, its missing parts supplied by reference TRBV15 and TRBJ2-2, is DAMVIQNPRYQVTQFGKPVTLSCSQTLNHNVMYWYQQKSSQAPKLLFHYYDKDFNNEADTPDNFQSRRPNTSFCFLDIRSPGLGDTAMYLCATSSESGTGELFFGEGSRLTVL.

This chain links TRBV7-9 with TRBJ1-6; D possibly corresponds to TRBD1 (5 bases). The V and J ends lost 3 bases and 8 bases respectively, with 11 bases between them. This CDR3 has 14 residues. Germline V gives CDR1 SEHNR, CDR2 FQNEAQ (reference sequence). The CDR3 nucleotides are TGTGCCAGCAGCTTCTCGGGAGGGGATTCACCCCTCCACTTT. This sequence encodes CASSFSGGDSPLHF.

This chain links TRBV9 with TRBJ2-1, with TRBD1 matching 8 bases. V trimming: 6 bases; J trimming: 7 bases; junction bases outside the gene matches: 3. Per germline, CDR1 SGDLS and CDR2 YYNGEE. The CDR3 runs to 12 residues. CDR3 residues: CASNGQGNEQFF. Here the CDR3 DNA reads TGTGCCAGCAACGGACAGGGTAATGAGCAGTTCTTC.

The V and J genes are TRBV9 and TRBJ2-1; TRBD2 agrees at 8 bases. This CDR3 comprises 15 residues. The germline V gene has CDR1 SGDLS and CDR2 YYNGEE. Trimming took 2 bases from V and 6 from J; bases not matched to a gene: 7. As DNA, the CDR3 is TGTGCCAGCAGCGTTTTCGTGAGCGGGGGCAATGAGCAGTTCTTC. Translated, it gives CASSVFVSGGNEQFF. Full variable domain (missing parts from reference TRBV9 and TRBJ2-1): DSGVTQTPKHLITATGQRVTLRCSPRSGDLSVYWYQQSLDQGLQFLIQYYNGEERAKGNILERFSAQQFPDLHSELNLSSLELGDSALYFCASSVFVSGGNEQFFGPGTRLTVL.

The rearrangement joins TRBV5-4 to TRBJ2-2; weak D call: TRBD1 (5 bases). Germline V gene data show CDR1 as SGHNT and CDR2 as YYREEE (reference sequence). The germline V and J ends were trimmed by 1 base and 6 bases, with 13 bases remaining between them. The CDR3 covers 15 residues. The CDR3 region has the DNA TGTGCCAGCAGCTTGTTCGTCAGGGCTGCCGGGGAGCTGTTTTTT. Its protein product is CASSLFVRAAGELFF.

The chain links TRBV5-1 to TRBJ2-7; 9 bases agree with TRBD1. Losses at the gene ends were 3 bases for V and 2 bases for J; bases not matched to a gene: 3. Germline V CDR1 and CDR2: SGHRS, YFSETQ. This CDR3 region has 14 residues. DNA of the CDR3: TGCGCCAGCAGCTCGGGACAGGGCACCTACGAGCAGTACTTC. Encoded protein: CASSSGQGTYEQYF.

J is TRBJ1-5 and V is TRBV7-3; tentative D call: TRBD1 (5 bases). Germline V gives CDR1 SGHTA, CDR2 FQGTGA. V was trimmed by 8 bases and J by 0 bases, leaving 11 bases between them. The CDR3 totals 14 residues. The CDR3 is CASGQGHSNQPQHF. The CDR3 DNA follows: TGTGCCAGCGGACAAGGACATAGCAATCAGCCCCAGCATTTT.

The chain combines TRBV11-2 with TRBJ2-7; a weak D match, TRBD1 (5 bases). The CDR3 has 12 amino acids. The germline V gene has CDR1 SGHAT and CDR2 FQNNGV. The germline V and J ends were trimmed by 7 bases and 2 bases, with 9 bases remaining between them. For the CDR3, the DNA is TGTGCCAGCACTCAGACAGCCTACGAGCAGTACGTC. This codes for CASTQTAYEQYV.

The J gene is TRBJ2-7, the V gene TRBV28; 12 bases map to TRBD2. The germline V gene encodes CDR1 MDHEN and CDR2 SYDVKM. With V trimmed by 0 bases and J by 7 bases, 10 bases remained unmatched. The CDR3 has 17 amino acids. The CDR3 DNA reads TGTGCCAGCAGTTTATGGAGTCTAGCGGGGGGGCCAGGAGAGCAGTACTTC. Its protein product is CASSLWSLAGGPGEQYF. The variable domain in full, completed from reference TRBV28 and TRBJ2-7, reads DVKVTQSSRYLVKRTGEKVFLECVQDMDHENMFWYRQDPGLGLRLIYFSYDVKMKEKGDIPEGYSVSREKKERFSLILESASTNQTSMYLCASSLWSLAGGPGEQYFGPGTRLTVT.